This is a list of T cell receptor beta chains from one sample in a study of blood T cell repertoires in COVID-19. Assay: immunoSEQ multiplex PCR; the TCRdb copy retains only in-frame clones and omits some. The sample consists of about 220,000 clones, less than 90% of them appearing once. Source material: PBMCs or T cells enriched from blood (not recorded which). Receptor source: a woman in her twenties or thirties who had recovered from COVID-19. The CDR3 runs from the conserved cysteine through the conserved F or W. The D gene is left open where the match is weak. Not every row has a clone size; where given, it reads once, few, many or a size class.

D gene	V gene	clone size	J gene	CDR3 DNA	CDR3 protein
TRBD1	TRBV6-5	.	TRBJ1-2	TGTGCCAGCACCGGGACAGGAGACTATGGCTACACCTTC	CASTGTGDYGYTF
TRBD1	TRBV7-6	.	TRBJ1-2	TGTGCCAGCAGCATCTCCGGGACAGGAGGCTATGGCTACACCTTC	CASSISGTGGYGYTF
.	TRBV4-3	once	TRBJ2-3	TGCGCCAGCAGCCCCATGGTAGAGCTAGAAAGGGATACGCAGTATTTT	CASSPMVELERDTQYF
TRBD2	TRBV7-9	.	TRBJ2-1	TGTGCCAGCAGCTTCTTACTAGCGGCAGGGGAGCAGTTCTTC	CASSFLLAAGEQFF
.	TRBV2	.	TRBJ2-5	TGTGCCAGCAGAGGGGATGGGGAGACCCAGTACTTC	CASRGDGETQYF
.	TRBV5-1	.	TRBJ2-5	TGCGCCAGCAGCTTAACGGGGTACCAAGAGACCCAGTACTTC	CASSLTGYQETQYF
TRBD1	TRBV7-9	.	TRBJ2-7	TGTGCCAGCAGCTTAACAGGGGACGAGCAGTACTTC	CASSLTGDEQYF
.	TRBV6-5	.	TRBJ2-1	TGTGCCAGCGGTTGGTCCGACAGAAGAGCCTACAATGAGCAGTTCTTC	CASGWSDRRAYNEQFF
TRBD1	TRBV19	.	TRBJ1-4	TGTGCCAGTAGTACGACAGGGGGCACTAATGAAAAACTGTTTTTT	CASSTTGGTNEKLFF
.	TRBV7-8	.	TRBJ2-7	TGTGCCAGCAGCTTCCGAGAGTGGGGCCCTTACGAGCAGTACTTC	CASSFREWGPYEQYF
TRBD1	TRBV10-3	.	TRBJ1-6	TGTGCCATCAGTGAGGGACAGGAGTCACCCCTCCACTTT	CAISEGQESPLHF
.	TRBV18	.	TRBJ1-2	TGTGCCAGCTCACCACCCGTGCAGTCTAACTATGGCTACACCTTC	CASSPPVQSNYGYTF
TRBD1	TRBV29-1	.	TRBJ1-1	TGCAGCGCTAACAGGGGAGGCACTGAAGCTTTCTTT	CSANRGGTEAFF
TRBD1	TRBV2	.	TRBJ1-6	TGTGCCAGCAGTTCTGTTACAGGGGCCCGGGGTGGGTCACCCCTCCACTTT	CASSSVTGARGGSPLHF
.	TRBV3-1/TRBV3-2	few	TRBJ2-2	TGTGCCAGCAGCCAGCGGGGATCCGGGGAGCTGTTTTTT	CASSQRGSGELFF
TRBD2	TRBV19	once	TRBJ2-5	TGTGCCAGTAGTCAGTGGACTAGCGGGGTAGAGACCCAGTACTTC	CASSQWTSGVETQYF
.	TRBV4-2	.	TRBJ1-2	TGTGCCAGCAGCCAAGATCAGGATGCGGGGGGCTACACCTTC	CASSQDQDAGGYTF
TRBD1	TRBV12-3/TRBV12-4	once	TRBJ1-2	TGTGCCAGCTTTGGACAGGGCGACTATGGCTACACCTTC	CASFGQGDYGYTF
TRBD1	TRBV6-5	.	TRBJ1-5	TGTGCCAGCTCCCTCGGGGACAGGGGTAATCAGCCCCAGCATTTT	CASSLGDRGNQPQHF
TRBD1	TRBV2	.	TRBJ1-2	TGTGCCAGCGGGACAGGTCTCTATGGCTACACCTTC	CASGTGLYGYTF
TRBD2	TRBV7-3	.	TRBJ2-1	TGTGCCAGCAGCTTTAGCGGGGGCGGCAATGAGCAGTTCTTC	CASSFSGGGNEQFF
.	TRBV2	.	TRBJ1-1	TGTGCCAGCAGTGACCGGGAGAGGGCTTTCTTT	CASSDRERAFF
TRBD1	TRBV9	.	TRBJ2-1	TGTGCCAGCAGCGTTAGGACAGGGGACAATGAGCAGTTCTTC	CASSVRTGDNEQFF
TRBD1	TRBV4-1	.	TRBJ1-1	TGCGCCAGCATAGGGACAGGGCACACTGAAGCTTTCTTT	CASIGTGHTEAFF
.	TRBV5-1	.	TRBJ2-1	TGCGCCAGCACCTCCGAGTTTGATGAGCAGTTCTTC	CASTSEFDEQFF
.	TRBV5-4	.	TRBJ1-1	TGTGCCAGCAGCCCCGGGGTCCCCTTGAACACTGAAGCTTTCTTT	CASSPGVPLNTEAFF
TRBD1	TRBV2	once	TRBJ1-4	TGTGCCAGCAGTGAAGGAAGGGGGCGCGGGGAAAAACTGTTTTTT	CASSEGRGRGEKLFF
.	TRBV29-1	.	TRBJ2-1	TGCAGCGTAAAGGAGGGGGCGCACGAGTTCTTC	CSVKEGAHEFF
TRBD1	TRBV4-3	.	TRBJ1-1	TGCGCCAGCAGAATGAGACAGGGGGATGATGAAGCTTTCTTT	CASRMRQGDDEAFF
.	TRBV6-5	few	TRBJ1-4	TGTGCCAGCAGTTACTCTTTAGCAACTAATGAAAAACTGTTTTTT	CASSYSLATNEKLFF
.	TRBV5-1	.	TRBJ1-6	TGCGCCAGCAGCTCGAACCTACAGGAGACCTATAATTCACCCCTCCACTTT	CASSSNLQETYNSPLHF
TRBD1	TRBV7-2	.	TRBJ1-1	TGTGCCAGCAGCCGTACAGGGACAGGGGGTGGTAACACTGAAGCTTTCTTT	CASSRTGTGGGNTEAFF
.	TRBV6-2/TRBV6-3	.	TRBJ1-5	TGTGCCAGCAGTTACTCGTACGGTTTTAGCAATCAGCCCCAGCATTTT	CASSYSYGFSNQPQHF
TRBD1	TRBV24-1	.	TRBJ2-7	TGTGCCACCTACCGGACAGGGAAGTACGAGCAGTACTTC	CATYRTGKYEQYF
TRBD1	TRBV4-1	.	TRBJ2-2	TGCGCCAGCAGCCAAGCAGGGGGCGGCGGGGAGCTGTTTTTT	CASSQAGGGGELFF
TRBD2	TRBV7-8	.	TRBJ2-7	TGTGCCAGCAGCCGCGGGGGGGCTTACGAGCAGTACTTC	CASSRGGAYEQYF
.	TRBV5-6	once	TRBJ1-6	TGTGCCAGCAGCGCCGGGAGGGGGTCCTATAATTCACCCCTCCACTTT	CASSAGRGSYNSPLHF
.	TRBV27	.	TRBJ1-2	TGTGCCAGCAGTTTTAATAGGGGAGGAGGCTACACCTTC	CASSFNRGGGYTF
.	TRBV4-1	.	TRBJ1-5	TGCGCCAGCAGCCAAGACAGAAGCAATCAGCCCCAGCATTTT	CASSQDRSNQPQHF
TRBD1	TRBV5-1	.	TRBJ1-1	TGCGCCAGCAGCCGGGACAGGGTTGAAGCTTTCTTT	CASSRDRVEAFF
.	TRBV10-2	.	TRBJ1-2	TGCGCCAGCAGTGACCGAGGCGGGGGGTTTCCCCCGGCCTATGGCTACACCTTC	CASSDRGGGFPPAYGYTF
.	TRBV6-4	.	TRBJ1-6	TGTGCCAGCAGCGCCGACAGCTCCTATAATTCACCCCTCCACTTT	CASSADSSYNSPLHF